The entry below describes one T cell receptor (beta chain). The method was immunoSEQ multiplex PCR; TCRdb's version includes in-frame clones alone and lacks a portion of them. The data show about 15,000 clones, with approximately 80% seen just once and over 15% held by the top ten. The data are from a study of control samples from healthy donors and cancer patients. The CDR3 contains 15 residues. Germline V gene lookup returns CDR1 LNHNV and CDR2 YYDKDF (reference sequence). Deletions cut 4 bases from V and 8 bases from J, with 18 bases between. The genes are TRBV15 and TRBJ2-4, with D perhaps matching TRBD2 (6 bases). The sequenced sample was formalin-fixed, paraffin-embedded tissue. The source is a female donor with lung cancer. Here the CDR3 reads CATSTRDSGFDIQYF. CDR3 DNA sequence: TGTGCCACCAGCACAAGGGACTCGGGTTTTGACATTCAGTACTTC.